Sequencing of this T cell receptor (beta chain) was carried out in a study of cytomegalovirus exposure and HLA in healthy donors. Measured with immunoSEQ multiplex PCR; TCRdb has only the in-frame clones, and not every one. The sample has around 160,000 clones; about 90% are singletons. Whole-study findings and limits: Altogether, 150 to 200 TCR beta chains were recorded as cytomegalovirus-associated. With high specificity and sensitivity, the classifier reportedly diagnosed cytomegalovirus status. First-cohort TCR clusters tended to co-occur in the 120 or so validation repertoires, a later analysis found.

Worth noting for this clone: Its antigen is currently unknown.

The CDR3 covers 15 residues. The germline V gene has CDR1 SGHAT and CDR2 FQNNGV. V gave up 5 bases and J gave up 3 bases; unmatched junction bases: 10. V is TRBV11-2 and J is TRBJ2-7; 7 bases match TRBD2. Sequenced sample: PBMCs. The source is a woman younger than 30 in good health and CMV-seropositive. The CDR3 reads CASSAERRERYEQYF. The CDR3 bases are TGTGCCAGCAGCGCGGAGAGGCGGGAGCGCTACGAGCAGTACTTC.